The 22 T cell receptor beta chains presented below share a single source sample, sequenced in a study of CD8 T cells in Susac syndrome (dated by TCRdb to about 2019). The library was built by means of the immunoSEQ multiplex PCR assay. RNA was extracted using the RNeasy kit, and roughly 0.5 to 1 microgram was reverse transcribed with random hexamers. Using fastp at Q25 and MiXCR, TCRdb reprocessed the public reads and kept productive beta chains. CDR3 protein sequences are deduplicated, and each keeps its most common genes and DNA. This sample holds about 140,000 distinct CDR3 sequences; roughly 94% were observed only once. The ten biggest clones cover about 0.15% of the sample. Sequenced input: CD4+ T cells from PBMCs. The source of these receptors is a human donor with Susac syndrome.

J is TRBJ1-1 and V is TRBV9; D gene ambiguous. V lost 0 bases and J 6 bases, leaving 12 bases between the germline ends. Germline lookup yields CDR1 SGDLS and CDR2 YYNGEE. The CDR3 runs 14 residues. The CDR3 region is CASSVDGNGAEAFF. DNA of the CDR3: TGTGCCAGCAGCGTAGACGGGAATGGCGCTGAAGCTTTCTTT.

The CDR3 DNA reads TGTGCCAGCTCAATCGACAGGGGGCGAATAACCGGGGAGCTGTTTTTT. It yields the protein CASSIDRGRITGELFF. The gene calls are TRBV18 and TRBJ2-2; 10 bases agree with TRBD1. With V trimmed by 5 bases and J by 5 bases, 8 bases remained unmatched. Per germline, CDR1 KGHSH and CDR2 LQKENI. The CDR3 has 16 residues.

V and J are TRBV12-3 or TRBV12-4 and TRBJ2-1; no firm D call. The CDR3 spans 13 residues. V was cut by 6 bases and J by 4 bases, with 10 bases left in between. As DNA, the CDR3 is TGTGCCAGCAGCCTCGACGGATACAATGAGCAGTTCTTC. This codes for CASSLDGYNEQFF.

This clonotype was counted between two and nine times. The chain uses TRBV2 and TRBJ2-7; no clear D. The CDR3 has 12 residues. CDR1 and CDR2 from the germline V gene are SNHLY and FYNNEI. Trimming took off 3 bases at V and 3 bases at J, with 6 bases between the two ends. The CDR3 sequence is CASSENSYEQYF. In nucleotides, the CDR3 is TGTGCCAGCAGTGAGAACAGCTACGAGCAGTACTTC.

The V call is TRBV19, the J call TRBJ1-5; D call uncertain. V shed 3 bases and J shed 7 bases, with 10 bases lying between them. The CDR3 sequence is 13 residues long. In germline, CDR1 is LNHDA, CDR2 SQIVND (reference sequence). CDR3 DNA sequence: TGTGCCAGTAGTATTATCACAGCCCAGCCCCAGCATTTT. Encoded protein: CASSIITAQPQHF.

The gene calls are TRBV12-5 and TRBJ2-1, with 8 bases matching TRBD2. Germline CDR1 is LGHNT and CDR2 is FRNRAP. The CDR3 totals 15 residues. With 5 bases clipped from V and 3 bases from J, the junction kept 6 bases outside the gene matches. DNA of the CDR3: TGTGCTAGTGGTCCCGAGCGGGAGTACTACAATGAGCAGTTCTTC. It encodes CASGPEREYYNEQFF.

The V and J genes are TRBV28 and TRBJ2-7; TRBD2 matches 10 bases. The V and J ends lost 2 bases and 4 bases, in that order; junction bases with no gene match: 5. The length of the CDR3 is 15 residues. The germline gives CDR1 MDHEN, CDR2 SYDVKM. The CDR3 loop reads CASSLLAGEGYEQYF. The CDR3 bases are TGTGCCAGCAGTTTACTAGCGGGAGAGGGATACGAGCAGTACTTC.

This CDR3 is CASSISSGGVGKNIQYF. The CDR3 nucleotides are TGTGCCAGCAGCATTTCGTCAGGGGGCGTTGGCAAAAACATTCAGTACTTC. V usage is TRBV21-1 and J usage is TRBJ2-4; the DNA was not compared with TRBD1, the D call given in the table. TRBV21-1 is flagged as a pseudogene. The CDR3 totals 17 residues.

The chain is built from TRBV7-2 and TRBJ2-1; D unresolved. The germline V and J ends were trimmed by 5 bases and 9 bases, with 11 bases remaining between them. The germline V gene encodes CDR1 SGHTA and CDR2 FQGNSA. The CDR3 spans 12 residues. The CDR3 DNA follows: TGTGCCAGCAGCAGAAATACGGGTGAGCAGTTCTTC. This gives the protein CASSRNTGEQFF.

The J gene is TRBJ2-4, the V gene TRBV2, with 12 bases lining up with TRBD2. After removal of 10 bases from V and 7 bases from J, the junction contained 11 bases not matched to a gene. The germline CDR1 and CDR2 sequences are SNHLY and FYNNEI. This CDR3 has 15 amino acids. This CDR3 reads CATKLAGGPRNIQYF. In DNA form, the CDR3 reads TGTGCCACCAAGCTAGCGGGAGGGCCGAGGAACATTCAGTACTTC.

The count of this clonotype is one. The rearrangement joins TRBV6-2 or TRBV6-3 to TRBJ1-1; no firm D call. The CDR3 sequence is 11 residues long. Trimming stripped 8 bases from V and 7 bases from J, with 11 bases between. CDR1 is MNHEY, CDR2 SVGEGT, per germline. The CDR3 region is CASSWGIEAFF. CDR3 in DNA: TGTGCCAGCTCCTGGGGTATTGAAGCTTTCTTT.

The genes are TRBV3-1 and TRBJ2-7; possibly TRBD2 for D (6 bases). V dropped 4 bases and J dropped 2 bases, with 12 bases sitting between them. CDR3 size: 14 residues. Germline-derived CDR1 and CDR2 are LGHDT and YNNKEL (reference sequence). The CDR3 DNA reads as TGTGCCAGCAGCCCCCGGGAGCCCGCCTACGAGCAGTACTTC. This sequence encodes CASSPREPAYEQYF.

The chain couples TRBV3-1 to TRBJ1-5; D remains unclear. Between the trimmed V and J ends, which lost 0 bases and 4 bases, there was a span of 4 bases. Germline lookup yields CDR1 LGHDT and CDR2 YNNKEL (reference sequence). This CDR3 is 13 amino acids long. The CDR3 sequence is CASSQDLNQPQHF. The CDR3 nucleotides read TGTGCCAGCAGCCAAGATCTAAATCAGCCCCAGCATTTT.

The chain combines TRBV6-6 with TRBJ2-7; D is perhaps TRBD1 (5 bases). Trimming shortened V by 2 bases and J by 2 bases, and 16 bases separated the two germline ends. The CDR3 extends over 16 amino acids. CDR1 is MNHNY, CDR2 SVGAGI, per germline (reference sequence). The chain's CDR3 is CASSYATVSHTYEQYF. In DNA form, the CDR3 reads TGTGCCAGCAGTTACGCGACAGTCTCCCACACCTACGAGCAGTACTTC.

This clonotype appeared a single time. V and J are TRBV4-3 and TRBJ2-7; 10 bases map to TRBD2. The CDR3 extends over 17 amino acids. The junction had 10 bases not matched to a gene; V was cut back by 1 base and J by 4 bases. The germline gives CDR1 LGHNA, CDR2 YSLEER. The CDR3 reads CASSQVPAGGPGYEQYF. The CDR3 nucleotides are TGCGCCAGCAGCCAAGTTCCAGCGGGAGGGCCGGGTTACGAGCAGTACTTC.

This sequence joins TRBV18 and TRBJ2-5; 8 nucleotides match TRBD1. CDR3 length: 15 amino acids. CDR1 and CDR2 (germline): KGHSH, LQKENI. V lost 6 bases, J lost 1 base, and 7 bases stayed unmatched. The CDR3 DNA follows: TGTGCCAGCTCCGCCCCAGGGGGCCCCCAAGAGACCCAGTACTTC. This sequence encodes CASSAPGGPQETQYF.

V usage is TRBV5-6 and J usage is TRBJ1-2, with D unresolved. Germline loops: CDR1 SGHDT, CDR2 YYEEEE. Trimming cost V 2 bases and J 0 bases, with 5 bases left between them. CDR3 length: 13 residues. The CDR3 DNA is TGTGCCAGCAGCTTAACCCCTAACTATGGCTACACCTTC. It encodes CASSLTPNYGYTF.

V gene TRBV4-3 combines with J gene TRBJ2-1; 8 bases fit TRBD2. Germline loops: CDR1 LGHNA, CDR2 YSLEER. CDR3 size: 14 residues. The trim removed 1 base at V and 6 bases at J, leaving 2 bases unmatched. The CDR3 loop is CASSQGLATNEQFF. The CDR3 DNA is TGCGCCAGCAGCCAAGGACTAGCGACCAATGAGCAGTTCTTC.

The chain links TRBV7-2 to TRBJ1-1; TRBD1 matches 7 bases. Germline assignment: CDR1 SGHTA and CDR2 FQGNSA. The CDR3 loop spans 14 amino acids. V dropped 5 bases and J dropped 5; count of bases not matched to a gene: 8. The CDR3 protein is CASSEGQGGTEAFF. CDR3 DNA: TGTGCCAGCAGCGAAGGTCAGGGGGGGACTGAAGCTTTCTTT.

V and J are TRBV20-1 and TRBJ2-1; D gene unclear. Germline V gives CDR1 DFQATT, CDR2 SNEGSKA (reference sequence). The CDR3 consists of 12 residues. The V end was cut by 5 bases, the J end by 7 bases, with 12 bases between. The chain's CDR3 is CSALGLRNEQFF. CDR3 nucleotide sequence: TGCAGTGCTCTAGGGCTCCGGAATGAGCAGTTCTTC.

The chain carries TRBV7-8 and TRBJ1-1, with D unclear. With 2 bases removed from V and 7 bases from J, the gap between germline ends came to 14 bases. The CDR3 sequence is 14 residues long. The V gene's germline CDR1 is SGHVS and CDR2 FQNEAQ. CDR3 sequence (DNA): TGTGCCAGCAGCTTAAGTTATCCGGCGGGTGAAGCTTTCTTT. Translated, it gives CASSLSYPAGEAFF.

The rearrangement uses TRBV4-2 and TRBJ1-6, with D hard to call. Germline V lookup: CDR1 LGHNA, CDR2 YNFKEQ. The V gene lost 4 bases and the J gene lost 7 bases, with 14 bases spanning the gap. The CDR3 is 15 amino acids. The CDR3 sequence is CASSPSRGSNSPLHF. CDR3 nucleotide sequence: TGTGCCAGCAGCCCGTCCCGCGGCAGCAATTCACCCCTCCACTTT.